This T cell receptor beta chain is drawn from a study of response to subunit inactivated influenza vaccine (dated by TCRdb to 2017 to 2018). For the study in its entirety: To follow how T cells responded to a trivalent subunit inactivated influenza vaccine, the researchers relied on deep quantitative profiling of the T cell receptor repertoire. The paper as a whole reports these results and caveats: It was suggested by the authors that each seasonal influenza vaccination may recruit only a limited number of new T cells.

Libraries were made using RT-PCR. Sequencing instrument: Illumina HiSeq 2500. TCRdb reanalyzed the raw reads on its own, using fastp at Q25 for trimming and MiXCR for clone calling, and kept in-frame beta chains. Identical CDR3 protein sequences are pooled into one entry, listed with their most common genes and DNA. The sample records 500,000 to 600,000 distinct CDR3 sequences, approximately 13% of which are singletons. 13% of the sample is in the top ten clones. The germline V gene provides CDR1 MNHEY and CDR2 SVGEGT. Including the terminal cysteine and phenylalanine, the CDR3 comprises 14 residues. The read is trimmed to its CDR3 DNA, 42 bases read in frame from base 1. V is reduced by 2 bases and J by 4 bases, leaving a spacing of 11 bases between them. As concerns this clonotype: Its antigen remains unidentified. The sample holds no much larger clone one base away, and base qualities are not on file.

The time point label corresponds to: approximately 40 days after influenza vaccine administration. The rearrangement combines TRBV6-2 or TRBV6-3 with TRBJ1-1; there is no confident call for the D gene. Sequencing used PBMCs from blood, obtained roughly 48 days after vaccination. This receptor was taken from a man over 45 who received an inactivated influenza vaccine. Donor details come from another sample of the same person, matched by shared clones. The CDR3 protein: CASSYGRRGTEAFF. The nucleotide sequence is TGTGCCAGCAGTTACGGTCGACGGGGCACTGAAGCTTTCTTT.